Listed here are 30 T cell receptor beta chains from one sample, sequenced in a study of OX40 agonist ivuxolimab in advanced cancers. The data were produced by immunoSEQ multiplex PCR, yet TCRdb's version contains in-frame clones alone and is incomplete. The data hold over 25,000 clones, with approximately 85% observed a single time. Specimen: CD4+ or CD8+ T cells sorted from blood, collected in a trial of the OX40 agonist ivuxolimab. The receptors originated from an adult with an advanced solid tumor such as melanoma, head and neck, liver or kidney cancer.

The chain carries TRBV19 and TRBJ2-7; D remains ambiguous. The CDR3 is 12 amino acids. V shed 3 bases and J shed 5 bases, with 8 bases lying between them. CDR1 is LNHDA, CDR2 SQIVND, per germline (reference sequence). CDR3 coding DNA: TGTGCCAGTAGTATGAAAGGGAACGAGCAGTACTTC. It is translated as CASSMKGNEQYF.

The chain employs TRBV2 and TRBJ2-7, with D tentatively TRBD1 (5 bases). Between the trimmed V and J ends, which lost 4 bases and 0 bases, there was a span of 7 bases. In germline, CDR1 is SNHLY, CDR2 FYNNEI. CDR3 length equals 13 residues. CDR3 bases: TGTGCCAGCAGTGTAGGGGACTCCTACGAGCAGTACTTC. This codes for CASSVGDSYEQYF.

The rearrangement uses TRBV6-5 and TRBJ2-2; D remains ambiguous. Trimming shortened V by 2 bases and J by 7 bases, and 11 bases separated the two germline ends. The CDR3 spans 14 residues. CDR1 MNHEY and CDR2 SVGAGI come from the germline V gene. In nucleotides, the CDR3 is TGTGCCAGCAGTTACGCCCGGGTGGGCGGGGAGCTGTTTTTT. Translation gives CASSYARVGGELFF.

This chain uses TRBV9 with TRBJ2-7, with D perhaps matching TRBD1 (6 bases). This CDR3 comprises 18 residues. From germline, CDR1 is SGDLS and CDR2 YYNGEE. V was pared by 4 bases and J by 1 base, with 24 bases between. In nucleotides, the CDR3 is TGTGCCAGCAGCCCCCGTAGTAGCCCGACTGGACAGTCCTACGAGCAGTACTTC. It translates to CASSPRSSPTGQSYEQYF.

This sequence joins TRBV2 and TRBJ2-1; D possibly corresponds to TRBD2 (6 bases). Germline V gives CDR1 SNHLY, CDR2 FYNNEI. Trimming shortened V by 4 bases and J by 8 bases, and 18 bases separated the two germline ends. The CDR3 is made up of 15 amino acids. CDR3 sequence: CASSVSRTTHYEQFF. The CDR3 DNA sequence: TGTGCCAGCAGTGTATCGCGGACTACCCACTATGAGCAGTTCTTC.

V usage is TRBV6-5 and J usage is TRBJ2-7; D may be TRBD1 (6 bases). V was cut by 3 bases and J by 5 bases, with 20 bases left in between. CDR3 length: 16 amino acids. Germline V gene data show CDR1 as MNHEY and CDR2 as SVGAGI. CDR3: CASSYKGTFSFHEQYF. The CDR3 DNA is TGTGCCAGCAGTTATAAGGGGACATTTTCCTTCCACGAGCAGTACTTC.

V gene TRBV19 combines with J gene TRBJ1-5; a possible D gene is TRBD1 (5 bases). From germline, CDR1 is LNHDA and CDR2 SQIVND (reference sequence). V shed 6 bases and J shed 3 bases, with 18 bases lying between them. This CDR3 has 16 residues. In DNA, the CDR3 is TGTGCCAGTAGATCAAGGGTCCAGGGCTCCAATCAGCCCCAGCATTTT. Translated: CASRSRVQGSNQPQHF.

The chain carries TRBV27 and TRBJ2-1; possibly TRBD2 for D (6 bases). Germline V gene sequence: CDR1 MNHEY, CDR2 SMNVEV (reference sequence). The CDR3 consists of 17 residues. Trimming removed 2 bases at V and 4 bases at J, with 18 bases between. This CDR3 is CASSLPPVGGAYNEQFF. The CDR3 nucleotides read TGTGCCAGCAGTTTACCCCCCGTTGGCGGGGCTTACAATGAGCAGTTCTTC.

V and J are TRBV7-2 and TRBJ1-2; D is ambiguous. The CDR3 is 15 residues long. Per the germline V gene, CDR1 is SGHTA and CDR2 is FQGNSA. The germline V and J ends were trimmed by 5 bases and 8 bases, with 21 bases remaining between them. CDR3 amino acids: CASSQYTSSLLGYTF. The CDR3, as DNA: TGTGCCAGCAGCCAATACACGTCCTCTTTATTAGGCTACACCTTC.

This clone was counted only a few times. The chain carries TRBV15 and TRBJ1-1; D is undetermined. This CDR3 contains 14 residues. Between the trimmed V and J ends, which lost 1 base and 0 bases, there was a span of 6 bases. From germline, CDR1 is LNHNV and CDR2 YYDKDF (reference sequence). The CDR3 DNA follows: TGTGCCACCAGCAGAGGATGGATGAACACTGAAGCTTTCTTT. Protein: CATSRGWMNTEAFF.

The rearrangement joins TRBV27 to TRBJ2-1; possibly TRBD1 or TRBD2 for D (5 bases each). Germline V gene sequence: CDR1 MNHEY, CDR2 SMNVEV (reference sequence). Trimming pared 10 bases from V and 4 bases from J, leaving 11 bases between. The CDR3 is made up of 12 amino acids. The DNA for the CDR3 is TGTGCCACCCAAGGGGAGTACAATGAGCAGTTCTTC. This translates into CATQGEYNEQFF.

V gene TRBV7-6 combines with J gene TRBJ2-5, with TRBD1 as a possible D gene (5 bases). The V end lost 5 bases, the J end lost 1 base, and 17 bases lay between the germline ends. The germline V gene has CDR1 SGHVS and CDR2 FNYEAQ. The CDR3 runs to 16 residues. The CDR3 loop is CASSPDGRGTQETQYF. CDR3 DNA sequence: TGTGCCAGCAGCCCCGATGGAAGGGGTACCCAAGAGACCCAGTACTTC.

This rearrangement joins TRBV9 to TRBJ2-3, with D perhaps matching TRBD2 (6 bases). Trimming took 5 bases from V and 1 from J, leaving 20 bases between them. Germline V lookup: CDR1 SGDLS, CDR2 YYNGEE. The CDR3 totals 17 residues. The CDR3 is CASSGARGYRGTDTQYF. The DNA of the CDR3 is TGTGCCAGCAGTGGCGCTCGGGGGTACCGCGGCACAGATACGCAGTATTTT. Variable domain in full (rest from reference TRBV9 and TRBJ2-3): DSGVTQTPKHLITATGQRVTLRCSPRSGDLSVYWYQQSLDQGLQFLIQYYNGEERAKGNILERFSAQQFPDLHSELNLSSLELGDSALYFCASSGARGYRGTDTQYFGPGTRLTVL.

This chain uses TRBV13 with TRBJ2-7, with D tentatively TRBD1 (6 bases). Trimming shortened V by 5 bases and J by 5 bases, and 13 bases separated the two germline ends. Per the germline V gene, CDR1 is PRHDT and CDR2 is FYEKMQ (reference sequence). The CDR3 extends over 13 amino acids. The CDR3, as DNA: TGTGCCAGCAGCAGAACAGGGTTGAACGAGCAGTACTTC. Translation gives CASSRTGLNEQYF.

This clone was found a few times. V and J are TRBV5-5 and TRBJ2-7, with D perhaps matching TRBD2 (5 bases). This CDR3 comprises 14 residues. Trimming took 1 base from V and 2 from J, leaving 10 bases between them. In germline, CDR1 is SGHKS, CDR2 YYEKEE (reference sequence). The CDR3 region has the DNA TGTGCCAGCAGCTTGTATCGGGGAACCTACGAGCAGTACTTC. Residues: CASSLYRGTYEQYF.

The chain has TRBV7-9 and TRBJ2-1; 8 nucleotides agree with TRBD1. Germline CDR1 reads SEHNR; CDR2 reads FQNEAQ (reference sequence). J lost 1 base, V lost 4 bases, and 9 bases had no gene match. The CDR3 contains 17 residues. CDR3 in DNA: TGTGCCAGCAGCTCCTCAGTCCGGGACAGGTCCTACAATGAGCAGTTCTTC. Amino acid sequence: CASSSSVRDRSYNEQFF.

The chain recombines TRBV2 with TRBJ2-2; a possible D gene is TRBD1 (6 bases). The CDR3 spans 14 residues. V gave up 5 bases and J gave up 0 bases, with 7 bases separating them. Germline assignment: CDR1 SNHLY and CDR2 FYNNEI. The CDR3: CASSRTANTGELFF. DNA of the CDR3: TGTGCCAGCAGTAGGACAGCGAACACCGGGGAGCTGTTTTTT.

This chain links TRBV19 with TRBJ2-1, with D perhaps matching TRBD2 (5 bases). V shed 3 bases and J shed 10 bases, with 16 bases lying between them. The CDR3 runs to 14 residues. Germline CDR1 LNHDA, CDR2 SQIVND (reference sequence). The CDR3 sequence is CASSIGLALSEQFF. In DNA form, the CDR3 reads TGTGCCAGTAGTATCGGGCTAGCCCTCTCCGAGCAGTTCTTC.

The chain joins TRBV6-1 to TRBJ2-7, with D perhaps matching TRBD1 (5 bases). With 0 bases removed from V and 5 bases from J, the gap between germline ends came to 11 bases. The germline V gene encodes CDR1 MNHNS and CDR2 SASEGT. CDR3 length: 14 residues. The CDR3 nucleotides are TGTGCCAGCAGTGAAGCGCCAGGGATCGACGAGCAGTACTTC. As protein: CASSEAPGIDEQYF.

This clone was seen a handful of times. The rearrangement joins TRBV9 to TRBJ1-1; D is uncertain. The CDR3 is 12 residues long. Trimming stripped 3 bases from V and 1 base from J, with 4 bases between. Germline CDR1 is SGDLS and CDR2 is YYNGEE. CDR3 nucleotides: TGTGCCAGCAGCGCGGGGAACACTGAAGCTTTCTTT. Translating gives CASSAGNTEAFF. Drawing the rest from reference TRBV9 and TRBJ1-1, the complete variable domain is DSGVTQTPKHLITATGQRVTLRCSPRSGDLSVYWYQQSLDQGLQFLIQYYNGEERAKGNILERFSAQQFPDLHSELNLSSLELGDSALYFCASSAGNTEAFFGQGTRLTVV.

V usage is TRBV5-1 and J usage is TRBJ2-5; a possible D gene is TRBD1 (6 bases). Per germline, CDR1 SGHRS and CDR2 YFSETQ. The CDR3 totals 16 residues. The V and J ends lost 2 bases and 0 bases respectively, with 14 bases between them. CDR3 bases: TGCGCCAGCAGCTTCGATCCGGGACACCACCAAGAGACCCAGTACTTC. Its translation is CASSFDPGHHQETQYF.

This rearrangement joins TRBV10-3 to TRBJ1-1; D is undetermined. Germline V gene data show CDR1 as ENHRY and CDR2 as SYGVKD. This CDR3 has 17 amino acids. Trimming took off 3 bases at V and 1 base at J, with 18 bases between the two ends. The CDR3 DNA reads TGTGCCATCAGTGAAGGAGGGCGGAGCGAGGGGAACACTGAAGCTTTCTTT. It specifies CAISEGGRSEGNTEAFF.

This clone was counted a single time. The V gene is TRBV19, the J gene TRBJ2-5; possible D gene TRBD2, 6 bases. The germline V gene has CDR1 LNHDA and CDR2 SQIVND (reference sequence). The CDR3 has 16 amino acids. With 6 bases removed from V and 0 bases from J, the gap between germline ends came to 17 bases. As DNA, the CDR3 is TGTGCCAGTAGGAAATACGGGACTGAGTACCAAGAGACCCAGTACTTC. Translated: CASRKYGTEYQETQYF.

The V gene is TRBV27, the J gene TRBJ2-7; tentatively, D is TRBD1 or TRBD2 (5 bases each). The CDR3 is made up of 13 amino acids. V was pared by 0 bases and J by 5 bases, with 8 bases between. Germline V gene sequence: CDR1 MNHEY, CDR2 SMNVEV (reference sequence). The CDR3 here is CASSLSEGNEQYF. CDR3 DNA sequence: TGTGCCAGCAGTTTATCAGAGGGGAACGAGCAGTACTTC.

The chain recombines TRBV7-8 with TRBJ2-7; D gene uncertain. The V end lost 2 bases, the J end lost 7 bases, and 9 bases lay between the germline ends. This CDR3 is 12 amino acids long. CDR1 and CDR2 from the germline V gene are SGHVS and FQNEAQ. In DNA form, the CDR3 reads TGTGCCAGCAGCTTAACAGACCTTGAGCAGTACTTC. Translation: CASSLTDLEQYF.

In this sample, this clone turned up once. The V call is TRBV28, the J call TRBJ2-7; the match to TRBD1 covers 7 bases. The ends lost 3 bases at V and 5 bases at J; junction bases unmatched: 4. Germline assignment: CDR1 MDHEN and CDR2 SYDVKM. CDR3 length: 13 residues. CDR3 residues: CASSLNRGNEQYF. As DNA, the CDR3 is TGTGCCAGCAGTTTGAACAGGGGTAACGAGCAGTACTTC.

This rearrangement joins TRBV11-2 to TRBJ2-1; D call uncertain. Trimming cost V 1 base and J 5 bases, with 9 bases left between them. The CDR3 loop spans 14 amino acids. CDR1 is SGHAT and CDR2 is FQNNGV in the germline V gene. CDR3: CASSLGRFNNEQFF. CDR3 DNA sequence: TGTGCCAGCAGCTTAGGACGGTTTAACAATGAGCAGTTCTTC.

The chain uses TRBV5-5 and TRBJ1-1; TRBD1 might be the D (6 bases). CDR1 is SGHKS, CDR2 YYEKEE, per germline (reference sequence). This CDR3 has 12 amino acids. The V end lost 2 bases, the J end lost 7 bases, and 9 bases lay between the germline ends. CDR3 amino acids: CASSLWTVEAFF. The CDR3 region has the DNA TGTGCCAGCAGCTTATGGACAGTTGAAGCTTTCTTT.

The chain carries TRBV5-1 and TRBJ1-3; D remains unclear. V shed 0 bases and J shed 3 bases, with 1 base lying between them. The V gene's germline CDR1 is SGHRS and CDR2 YFSETQ. This CDR3 is built from 12 residues. The CDR3 DNA follows: TGCGCCAGCAGCTTGGATGGAAACACCATATATTTT. Translated, it gives CASSLDGNTIYF.

This chain connects TRBV7-9 to TRBJ2-1; 7 nucleotides agree with TRBD2. This CDR3 spans 18 amino acids. Per germline, CDR1 SEHNR and CDR2 FQNEAQ (reference sequence). Trimming removed 4 bases from V and 0 bases from J; junction bases left unmatched: 12. This CDR3 is CASSSSYISGSSYNEQFF. DNA of the CDR3: TGTGCCAGCAGCTCCTCATACATTAGCGGGTCCTCCTACAATGAGCAGTTCTTC.